The source of this T cell receptor (beta chain) is a study of T cells in Graves' hyperthyroidism and ophthalmopathy. Germline CDR1 and CDR2: LNHNV and YYDKDF (reference sequence). The V and J ends lost 7 bases and 12 bases respectively, with 25 bases between them. The CDR3 is made up of 15 amino acids. Patients having uncontrolled infection, another autoimmune disease, pregnancy or lactation were not included. The diagnoses drew upon clinical symptoms, serum thyroxine and TRAb, thyroid ultrasound and orbital computed tomography. TCR beta CDR3 regions were amplified from RNA. An initial round of RT-PCR targeting the TCR CDR3 relied on the HTBI primer set. TCRdb reprocessed the multiplex PCR reads with MiXCR, giving one entry per CDR3 protein. The sample has over 250,000 distinct CDR3 sequences, 15% to 20% seen once.

This receptor was taken from a woman aged 55-70 years with Graves' ophthalmopathy. The chain carries TRBV15 and TRBJ2-1; TRBD1 might be the D (9 bases). Sequences were obtained from blood. This chain's CDR3 is CATIRDRATGGGQFF. DNA of the CDR3: TGTGCCACCATCCGGGACAGGGCCACGGGGGGGGGGCAGTTCTTC.